This T cell receptor (beta chain) came from a study of molecular identifiers for immune sequencing clone quantification. Overall study results and limits: For highly expanded clones, sizes could be underestimated when identical TCR molecules share a barcode.

The V segment lost 4 bases and the J segment 1 base; nucleotides outside the gene matches: 4. The CDR3 has 15 amino acids. Germline-derived CDR1 and CDR2 are MGHRA and YSYEKL. In this sample, this clonotype turned up many times. What it recognizes is unknown. Each CDR3 protein is one row after TCRdb ran MiXCR on the PCR reads. The table has about 89,000 distinct CDR3 sequences, 15% to 20% seen once; the top ten hold around 0.91%. The specimen sequenced was naive CD8+ T cells from blood, with Jurkat cell RNA spiked in. Subset here: FACS-sorted CD8+CD4-CCR7+CD45RA+ naive T cells. The chain couples TRBV4-1 to TRBJ1-1, with TRBD1 matching 9 bases. The sequence derives from a human donor in good health. Some libraries in this study had Jurkat cell RNA spiked in. CDR3 sequence (DNA): TGCGCCAGCAGCCGGGACAGGGCAGAGAACACTGAAGCTTTCTTT. Encoded protein: CASSRDRAENTEAFF.